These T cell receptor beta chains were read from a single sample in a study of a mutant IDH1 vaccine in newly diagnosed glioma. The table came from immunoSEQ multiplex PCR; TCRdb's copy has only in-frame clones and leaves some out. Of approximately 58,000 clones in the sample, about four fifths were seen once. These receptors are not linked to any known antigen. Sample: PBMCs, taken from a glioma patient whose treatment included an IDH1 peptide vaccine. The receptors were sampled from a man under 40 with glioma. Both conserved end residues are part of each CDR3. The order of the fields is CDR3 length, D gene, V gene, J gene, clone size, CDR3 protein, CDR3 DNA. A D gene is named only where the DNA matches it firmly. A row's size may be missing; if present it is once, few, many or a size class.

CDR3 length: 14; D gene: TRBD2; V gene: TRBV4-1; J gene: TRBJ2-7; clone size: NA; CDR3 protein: CASSPTSGGREQYF; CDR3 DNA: TGCGCCAGCAGCCCGACTAGCGGGGGGCGAGAGCAGTACTTC
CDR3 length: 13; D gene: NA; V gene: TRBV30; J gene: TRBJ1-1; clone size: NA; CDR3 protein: CAWSGTPIPEAFF; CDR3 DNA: TGTGCCTGGAGCGGGACACCTATCCCTGAAGCTTTCTTT
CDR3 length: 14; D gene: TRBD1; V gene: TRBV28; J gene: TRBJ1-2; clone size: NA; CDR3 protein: CASSTTGGVYGYTF; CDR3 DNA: TGTGCCAGCAGTACAACAGGGGGCGTCTATGGCTACACCTTC
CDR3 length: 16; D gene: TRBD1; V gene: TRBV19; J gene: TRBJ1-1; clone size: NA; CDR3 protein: CASTPDRGVLGTEAFF; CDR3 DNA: TGTGCCAGTACCCCGGACAGGGGGGTTTTGGGCACTGAAGCTTTCTTT
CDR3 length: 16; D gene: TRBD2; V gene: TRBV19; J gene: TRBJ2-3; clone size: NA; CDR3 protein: CASSIGTTSAGDTQYF; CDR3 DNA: TGTGCCAGTAGTATTGGTACAACTAGCGCCGGGGATACGCAGTATTTT
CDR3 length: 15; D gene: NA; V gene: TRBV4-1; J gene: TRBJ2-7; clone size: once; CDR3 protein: CASSQELTLSYEQYF; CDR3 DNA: TGCGCCAGCAGCCAAGAGCTCACTTTATCCTACGAGCAGTACTTC
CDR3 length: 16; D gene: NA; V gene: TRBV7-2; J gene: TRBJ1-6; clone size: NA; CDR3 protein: CASSPGHRVGNSPLHF; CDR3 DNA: TGTGCCAGCAGCCCGGGACACAGGGTTGGTAATTCACCCCTCCACTTT
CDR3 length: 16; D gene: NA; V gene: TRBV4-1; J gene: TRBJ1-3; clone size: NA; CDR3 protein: CASSQRGDLAGNTIYF; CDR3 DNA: TGCGCCAGCAGCCAAAGAGGGGACTTGGCGGGAAACACCATATATTTT
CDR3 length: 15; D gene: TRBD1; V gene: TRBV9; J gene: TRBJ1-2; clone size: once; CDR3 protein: CASSDPQGRYYGYTF; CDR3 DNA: TGTGCCAGCAGCGATCCACAGGGGCGGTACTATGGCTACACCTTC
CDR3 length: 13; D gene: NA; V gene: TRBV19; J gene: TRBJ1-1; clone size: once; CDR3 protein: CASSIDPVAEAFF; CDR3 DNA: TGTGCCAGTAGTATAGATCCAGTAGCTGAAGCTTTCTTT
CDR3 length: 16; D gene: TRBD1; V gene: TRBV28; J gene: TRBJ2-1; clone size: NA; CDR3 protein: CASSPGQGSYYNEQFF; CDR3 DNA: TGTGCCAGCAGTCCGGGACAGGGGTCTTACTACAATGAGCAGTTCTTC
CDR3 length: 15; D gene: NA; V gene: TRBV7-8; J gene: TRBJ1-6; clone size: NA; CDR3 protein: CASSFTRELNSPLHF; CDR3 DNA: TGTGCCAGCAGCTTTACCAGGGAGTTGAATTCACCCCTCCACTTT
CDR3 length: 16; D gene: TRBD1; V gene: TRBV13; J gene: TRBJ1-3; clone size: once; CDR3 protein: CASSPQGAISGNTIYF; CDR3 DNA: TGTGCCAGCAGCCCCCAGGGGGCCATCTCTGGAAACACCATATATTTT
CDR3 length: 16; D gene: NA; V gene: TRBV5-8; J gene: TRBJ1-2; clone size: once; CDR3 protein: CASSLLREHHLYGYTF; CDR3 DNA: TGTGCCAGCAGCTTGTTGAGGGAGCACCACCTCTATGGCTACACCTTC